This TCR beta chain came from a study of regulatory T cells in long-lasting Graves disease. Germline V gene lookup returns CDR1 MNHEY and CDR2 SMNVEV (reference sequence). This CDR3 has 11 residues. In its sample, this clonotype was seen many times. The junction departs from the called germline gene at one end, perhaps through a read error. Time point reported: newly diagnosed GD, antithyroid drugs for less than 3 months. PBMC RNA was the source of the TCR library. TCR beta libraries were built with iRepertoire HTBI primers and Arm-PCR of CDR3 regions. A single record per CDR3 protein comes from TCRdb applying MiXCR to the multiplex PCR reads. The table shows approximately 400,000 distinct CDR3 sequences, with 15% occurring only once. These sequences were also reported in another study, on T cells in Graves' hyperthyroidism and ophthalmopathy.

The source was peripheral blood mononuclear cells (PBMCs), collected at new diagnosis, from a patient treated with antithyroid drugs. This TCR was sampled from a woman aged 25 to 39 with Graves disease. V usage is TRBV27 and J usage is TRBJ2-4, with 8 bases matching TRBD1. The CDR3 protein is CASSTTGVWHF. The CDR3 bases are TGTGCCAGCAGTACGACAGGGGTGTGGCACTTC.